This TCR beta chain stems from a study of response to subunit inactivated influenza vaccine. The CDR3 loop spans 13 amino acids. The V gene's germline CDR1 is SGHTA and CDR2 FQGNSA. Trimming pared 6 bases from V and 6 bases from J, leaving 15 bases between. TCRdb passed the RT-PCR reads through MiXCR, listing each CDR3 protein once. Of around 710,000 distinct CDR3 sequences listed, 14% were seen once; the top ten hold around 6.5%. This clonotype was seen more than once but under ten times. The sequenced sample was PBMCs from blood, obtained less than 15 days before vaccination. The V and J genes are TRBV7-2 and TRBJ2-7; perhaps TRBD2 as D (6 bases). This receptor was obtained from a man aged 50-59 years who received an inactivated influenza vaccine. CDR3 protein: CASSPRWGVEQYF. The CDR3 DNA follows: TGTGCCAGCAGTCCCAGGTGGGGGGTCGAGCAGTACTTC.